Listed below are T cell receptor beta chains from one sample, sequenced in a study of blood T cell repertoires in COVID-19. Repertoires were generated with immunoSEQ multiplex PCR, while TCRdb's copy carries only in-frame clones and drops some. The table has over 60,000 clones, roughly 87% seen once. Material for sequencing was peripheral blood. These receptors all come from a human donor in a cohort sampled during active COVID-19. The CDR3 runs from the conserved cysteine through the conserved F or W. The D gene is left open where the match is weak. A row's size may be missing; if present it is once, few, many or a size class.

j_call v_call clone_size d_call cdr3_aa cdr3_nt
TRBJ2-3 TRBV11-3 . . CASSRGVGGTDTQYF TGTGCCAGCAGCAGGGGTGTTGGGGGCACAGATACGCAGTATTTT
TRBJ1-1 TRBV5-1 . . CASSFRGGNTEAFF TGCGCCAGCAGCTTTAGGGGGGGAAACACTGAAGCTTTCTTT
TRBJ1-4 TRBV19 few . CASSIVTQLATNEKLFF TGTGCCAGTAGTATAGTTACCCAACTTGCAACTAATGAAAAACTGTTTTTT
TRBJ1-2 TRBV6-5 . TRBD1 CASSGQGRGLYGYTF TGTGCCAGCAGCGGACAGGGAAGAGGGCTCTATGGCTACACCTTC
TRBJ2-7 TRBV11-2 . TRBD1 CASSFGQDKTYEQYF TGTGCCAGCAGCTTTGGACAGGACAAAACCTACGAGCAGTACTTC
TRBJ1-4 TRBV2 . . CASSSQRVGNEKLFF TGTGCCAGCAGTTCCCAGAGGGTGGGGAATGAAAAACTGTTTTTT
TRBJ2-1 TRBV7-9 . . CASSTLRVPYNEQFF TGTGCCAGCAGCACTCTCAGGGTACCCTACAATGAGCAGTTCTTC
TRBJ1-5 TRBV15 . . CATSRPDRRSQPQHF TGTGCCACCAGCAGACCCGACAGGAGGAGTCAGCCCCAGCATTTT
TRBJ1-1 TRBV18 . . CASSPSGAKNTEAFF TGTGCCAGCTCACCATCAGGGGCCAAGAACACTGAAGCTTTCTTT
TRBJ1-5 TRBV15 . . CATSRDTEQPQHF TGTGCCACCAGCAGAGATACCGAGCAGCCCCAGCATTTT
TRBJ2-3 TRBV9 . TRBD2 CASSAQGEGFADTQYF TGTGCCAGCAGCGCCCAAGGGGAGGGATTCGCAGATACGCAGTATTTT
TRBJ1-1 TRBV7-8 . . CASSLVARGDTEAFF TGTGCCAGCAGCTTAGTAGCACGGGGAGACACTGAAGCTTTCTTT
TRBJ1-3 TRBV19 . . CASRQDPSGNTIYF TGTGCCAGCCGACAGGACCCCTCTGGAAACACCATATATTTT
TRBJ2-3 TRBV5-1 . . CASSYDRSSTDTQYF TGCGCCAGCAGCTACGACAGGAGTAGCACAGATACGCAGTATTTT
TRBJ2-3 TRBV10-3 . . CAILGGRNTQYF TGTGCCATCTTGGGGGGGCGGAATACGCAGTATTTT
TRBJ1-1 TRBV2 . . CACKWDINTEAFF TGTGCCTGCAAATGGGACATCAACACTGAAGCTTTCTTT
TRBJ2-3 TRBV19 few . CASSRSGITDTQYF TGTGCCAGTAGTCGCAGCGGTATCACAGATACGCAGTATTTT
TRBJ1-5 TRBV30 . . CAWRGVSSNQPQHF TGTGCCTGGAGGGGAGTTTCTAGCAATCAGCCCCAGCATTTT
TRBJ1-2 TRBV6-5 . . CASSYQGLEKAGYTF TGTGCCAGCAGTTACCAGGGCCTGGAGAAGGCTGGCTACACCTTC
TRBJ2-2 TRBV6-6 . TRBD1 CASSYRQGANTGELFF TGTGCCAGCAGTTACCGGCAGGGGGCGAACACCGGGGAGCTGTTTTTT
TRBJ2-7 TRBV2 . TRBD1 CASSQGQGNPYEQYF TGTGCCAGCAGTCAAGGACAGGGTAACCCCTACGAGCAGTACTTC
TRBJ2-5 TRBV9 . . CASSVESGQETQYF TGTGCCAGCAGCGTAGAGAGCGGACAAGAGACCCAGTACTTC
TRBJ2-3 TRBV6-1 . . CASSEASTDTQYF TGTGCCAGCAGTGAAGCTTCAACAGATACGCAGTATTTT
TRBJ2-1 TRBV6-5 . TRBD2 CASTGGQGEQFF TGTGCCAGCACGGGGGGTCAGGGAGAGCAGTTCTTC
TRBJ1-1 TRBV6-4 . . CASSHIGAAGANTEAFF TGTGCCAGCAGTCACATAGGGGCGGCGGGGGCGAACACTGAAGCTTTCTTT
TRBJ1-6 TRBV4-1 few TRBD1 CASSQDNRGLKDSPLHF TGCGCCAGCAGCCAAGACAACAGGGGGCTGAAGGATTCACCCCTCCACTTT
TRBJ2-2 TRBV19 . . CASRYVGGGPAGELFF TGTGCCAGTAGGTATGTGGGCGGGGGCCCGGCGGGGGAGCTGTTTTTT
TRBJ2-1 TRBV9 . TRBD2 CASSVAVAGGPSEQFF TGTGCCAGCAGCGTAGCTGTAGCGGGGGGGCCGAGTGAGCAGTTCTTC
TRBJ2-1 TRBV21-1 . . CASSIRGYNEQFF TGTGCCAGCAGCATAAGAGGTTACAATGAGCAGTTCTTC
TRBJ2-5 TRBV12-5 . TRBD2 CASGLTRGLAFQETQYF TGTGCTAGTGGTTTGACGAGGGGACTAGCGTTCCAAGAGACCCAGTACTTC
TRBJ1-3 TRBV18 . TRBD1 CASSTTGQGGNTIYF TGTGCCAGCTCAACTACGGGACAGGGTGGAAACACCATATATTTT
TRBJ1-5 TRBV6-6 . . CASRLGAPGQPQHF TGTGCCAGCCGGCTGGGGGCGCCGGGCCAGCCCCAGCATTTT
TRBJ2-1 TRBV4-1 . TRBD1 CASSQDLVRPGQVFDEQFF TGCGCCAGCAGCCAAGATCTGGTTCGACCGGGACAGGTCTTCGATGAGCAGTTCTTC
TRBJ2-7 TRBV14 . . CASSRFLSSYEQYF TGTGCCAGCAGCCGTTTTTTGAGCTCCTACGAGCAGTACTTC
TRBJ2-7 TRBV5-1 . TRBD1 CASSLSPGTGGSYEQYF TGCGCCAGCAGCCTGAGCCCCGGGACAGGGGGCAGCTACGAGCAGTACTTC
TRBJ2-1 TRBV6-1 . TRBD2 CASSEAAGGNEQFF TGTGCCAGCAGTGAAGCGGCGGGGGGGAATGAGCAGTTCTTC